This T cell receptor (beta chain) was documented in a study of blood T cell repertoires in COVID-19. Background on the study: From the United States, Italy and Spain came samples of acute and convalescent COVID-19. Sources were T cells, B-cell-depleted T cells, or PBMCs; the material itself was cDNA or gDNA.

The CDR3 extends over 13 amino acids. Germline-derived CDR1 and CDR2 are SGHKS and YYEKEE (reference sequence). Unmatched junction bases numbered 2, after V lost 0 bases and J lost 6 bases. Original data processing: Amplification from reference gene primers served as the basis for estimated nucleated cell counts. Produced via immunoSEQ multiplex PCR; TCRdb's table is partial and in-frame only. The V and J calls and clone size were taken over from that table, and D and trimming were inferred from the DNA. This table has 250,000 to 350,000 clones, around nine tenths appearing once. The specimen was peripheral blood. The TCR comes from a woman between 50 and 59 years old with active or convalescent COVID-19. This sequence joins TRBV5-5 and TRBJ2-7; 8 nucleotides agree with TRBD1. CDR3 DNA: TGTGCCAGCAGCTTGGGACAGGGGAGCGAGCAGTACTTC. Protein product: CASSLGQGSEQYF. Full variable domain (outside the CDR3, taken from reference TRBV5-5 and TRBJ2-7): DAGVTQSPTHLIKTRGQQVTLRCSPISGHKSVSWYQQVLGQGPQFIFQYYEKEERGRGNFPDRFSARQFPNYSSELNVNALLLGDSALYLCASSLGQGSEQYFGPGTRLTVT.